These 15 T cell receptor beta chains were all obtained from the same sample, sequenced in a study of T cells in localized non-small cell lung cancer. The method was immunoSEQ multiplex PCR; TCRdb's version includes in-frame clones alone and lacks a portion of them. The sample yields 53,000 or so clones, approximately 88% seen once. The sample consisted of peripheral blood mononuclear cells, taken before any cancer treatment. The receptors were sampled from a man aged 35-69 years with stage III lung adenocarcinoma.

The gene calls are TRBV11-2 and TRBJ2-7; D is perhaps TRBD2 (6 bases). CDR1 and CDR2 (germline): SGHAT, FQNNGV. Trimming pared 4 bases from V and 3 bases from J, leaving 16 bases between. The CDR3 totals 15 residues. The CDR3 is CASSYGGVTGYEQYF. The CDR3 nucleotides read TGTGCCAGCAGCTATGGAGGGGTAACTGGCTACGAGCAGTACTTC.

This clone was seen a few times. The gene calls are TRBV7-9 and TRBJ2-1; the match to TRBD1 covers 8 bases. This CDR3 is 15 amino acids long. The ends lost 5 bases at V and 7 bases at J; junction bases unmatched: 10. Germline assignment: CDR1 SEHNR and CDR2 FQNEAQ (reference sequence). The CDR3 region is CASSPPFRQGNEQFF. Written as DNA, the CDR3 is TGTGCCAGCAGCCCCCCGTTTCGACAGGGGAATGAGCAGTTCTTC.

The rearrangement joins TRBV6-5 to TRBJ2-5, with 8 bases matching TRBD2. J gave up 5 bases and V 2 bases, and 7 bases lay outside the gene matches. Germline V CDR1 and CDR2: MNHEY, SVGAGI. The CDR3 is made up of 15 amino acids. The CDR3 loop is CASSYGTRGRETQYF. The CDR3 coding sequence is TGTGCCAGCAGTTACGGGACTAGGGGGAGGGAGACCCAGTACTTC.

CDR3: CASSGDRGHEQYF. CDR3 DNA sequence: TGTGCCAGCAGCGGCGACAGGGGCCACGAGCAGTACTTC. The gene calls are TRBV6-1 and TRBJ2-7, with TRBD1 identical over 8 bases. V was clipped by 6 bases and J by 5 bases; unmatched bases: 6. CDR1 is MNHNS, CDR2 SASEGT, per germline. The CDR3 sequence is 13 residues long.

V gene TRBV18 combines with J gene TRBJ2-4, with D possibly being TRBD1 or TRBD2 (5 bases each). The ends were cut back, 4 bases at V and 6 bases at J, with 16 bases in the middle. This CDR3 spans 15 amino acids. CDR1 is KGHSH and CDR2 is LQKENI in the germline V gene. CDR3 protein: CASSLRDAELNIQYF. The CDR3 DNA reads TGTGCCAGCTCACTCCGGGACGCAGAATTAAACATTCAGTACTTC.

The chain is built from TRBV6-6 and TRBJ2-7; 8 nucleotides line up with TRBD1. The trim removed 6 bases at V and 3 bases at J, leaving 10 bases unmatched. There are 15 residues in the CDR3. Germline values: CDR1 MNHNY, CDR2 SVGAGI (reference sequence). The CDR3 region has the DNA TGTGCCAGCAGGACCGGACAGGGAATTGGCTACGAGCAGTACTTC. Its protein is CASRTGQGIGYEQYF.

This rearrangement joins TRBV27 to TRBJ2-6; the D call may be TRBD1 or TRBD2 (10 bases each). Deletions cut 5 bases from V and 0 bases from J, with 26 bases between. Germline loops: CDR1 MNHEY, CDR2 SMNVEV (reference sequence). This CDR3 contains 21 residues. DNA of the CDR3: TGTGCCAGCAGTGCTAGGGACAGGGGAAGCGGGAGGGTCTCTGGGGCCAACGTCCTGACTTTC. Amino acid sequence: CASSARDRGSGRVSGANVLTF. Full variable domain (rest looked up from reference TRBV27 and TRBJ2-6): EAQVTQNPRYLITVTGKKLTVTCSQNMNHEYMSWYRQDPGLGLRQIYYSMNVEVTDKGDVPEGYKVSRKEKRNFPLILESPSPNQTSLYFCASSARDRGSGRVSGANVLTFGAGSRLTVL.

The chain employs TRBV29-1 and TRBJ2-5; 10 nucleotides agree with TRBD1. The ends lost 6 bases at V and 1 base at J; junction bases unmatched: 5. The CDR3 covers 14 residues. Germline loops: CDR1 SQVTM, CDR2 ANQGSEA. CDR3 residues: CSVGTGAPQETQYF. The CDR3 coding sequence is TGCAGCGTAGGGACAGGGGCGCCCCAAGAGACCCAGTACTTC.

The chain links TRBV7-2 to TRBJ2-1; the D gene is possibly TRBD2 (6 bases). This CDR3 is built from 15 residues. Deletions cut 4 bases from V and 0 bases from J, with 10 bases between. Germline V gene lookup returns CDR1 SGHTA and CDR2 FQGNSA. In DNA form, the CDR3 reads TGTGCCAGCAGCTATCTAGCGTCCTCCTACAATGAGCAGTTCTTC. Translated: CASSYLASSYNEQFF. The variable domain in full, completed from reference TRBV7-2 and TRBJ2-1, reads GAGVSQSPSNKVTEKGKDVELRCDPISGHTALYWYRQSLGQGLEFLIYFQGNSAPDKSGLPSDRFSAERTGGSVSTLTIQRTQQEDSAVYLCASSYLASSYNEQFFGPGTRLTVL.

J is TRBJ2-7 and V is TRBV13; 10 bases are a match to TRBD1. Looked up from germline, CDR1 is PRHDT and CDR2 is FYEKMQ (reference sequence). The CDR3 totals 16 residues. V shed 3 bases, J shed 5 bases, and the junction held 10 bases outside the gene matches. CDR3 region: CASSLDRGTKDDEQYF. The CDR3 nucleotides are TGTGCCAGCAGCTTGGACAGGGGGACCAAAGACGACGAGCAGTACTTC.

J is TRBJ2-7 and V is TRBV7-9; D not resolved. The germline V and J ends were trimmed by 4 bases and 6 bases, with 13 bases remaining between them. Germline V CDR1 and CDR2: SEHNR, FQNEAQ (reference sequence). The CDR3 loop spans 13 amino acids. The CDR3 reads CASSSGKVGEQYF. CDR3 sequence (DNA): TGTGCCAGCAGCTCTGGGAAGGTGGGCGAGCAGTACTTC. Combining the CDR3 with reference TRBV7-9 and TRBJ2-7 gives the whole variable domain DTGVSQNPRHKITKRGQNVTFRCDPISEHNRLYWYRQTLGQGPEFLTYFQNEAQLEKSRLLSDRFSAERPKGSFSTLEIQRTEQGDSAMYLCASSSGKVGEQYFGPGTRLTVT.

This rearrangement joins TRBV5-1 to TRBJ2-5; no clear D. The CDR3 extends over 14 amino acids. V lost 0 bases, J lost 4 bases, and 10 bases lay in between. Germline CDR1 and CDR2: SGHRS and YFSETQ. The CDR3 nucleotides read TGCGCCAGCAGCTTGGTTCCGGACGTAGAGACCCAGTACTTC. This translates into CASSLVPDVETQYF.

Only a few counts were recorded for this clone. The rearrangement uses TRBV11-1 and TRBJ1-1, with D perhaps TRBD1 (5 bases). Trimming shortened V by 5 bases and J by 1 base, and 8 bases separated the two germline ends. Germline-derived CDR1 and CDR2 are SGHAT and FQDESV (reference sequence). This CDR3 region has 13 residues. The CDR3 here is CASSVQANTEAFF. CDR3 sequence (DNA): TGTGCCAGCAGCGTACAGGCGAACACTGAAGCTTTCTTT.

This sequence joins TRBV7-9 and TRBJ1-2; 10 bases align to TRBD1. Germline CDR1 reads SEHNR; CDR2 reads FQNEAQ (reference sequence). The CDR3 runs to 15 residues. J lost 7 bases, V lost 4 bases, and 9 bases had no gene match. CDR3 region: CASSSQTGGLGGYTF. DNA of the CDR3: TGTGCCAGCAGCTCCCAGACAGGGGGCTTGGGTGGCTACACCTTC.

This clone appeared a single time. As the CDR3 is not closed by the conserved phenylalanine or tryptophan, this likely results from a read error. The V gene is TRBV5-1, the J gene TRBJ1-2; 7 bases fit TRBD1. The CDR3 contains 15 residues. V shed 4 bases, J shed 7 bases, and the junction held 13 bases outside the gene matches. In germline, CDR1 is SGHRS, CDR2 YFSETQ. The CDR3 reads CASSETTGMRVGYTV. The CDR3 DNA is TGCGCCAGCAGCGAAACGACAGGGATGCGGGTTGGCTACACCGTC.